Each of the 5 T cell receptor beta chains below was sequenced from the same sample in a study of T cell responses to AZD1222 COVID-19 vaccine. The repertoire was sequenced with immunoSEQ multiplex PCR; TCRdb's copy has only in-frame clones and lacks some. The sample lists over 120,000 clones, around nine tenths occurring once. The sample was peripheral blood, taken on day 0 of AZD1222 vaccination. Source of these receptors: an adult in good health.

V is TRBV5-6 and J is TRBJ1-2, with 9 bases matching TRBD1. The junction had 5 bases not matched to a gene; V was cut back by 3 bases and J by 8 bases. The germline gives CDR1 SGHDT, CDR2 YYEEEE. The CDR3 is made up of 13 amino acids. The CDR3 coding sequence is TGTGCCAGCAGCTCGGGACAGGGCCACGGCTACACCTTC. Translation: CASSSGQGHGYTF. The full variable domain, rest sourced from reference TRBV5-6 and TRBJ1-2, is DAGVTQSPTHLIKTRGQQVTLRCSPKSGHDTVSWYQQALGQGPQFIFQYYEEEERQRGNFPDRFSGHQFPNYSSELNVNALLLGDSALYLCASSSGQGHGYTFGSGTRLTVV.

This clone occurred a few times. The chain recombines TRBV7-2 with TRBJ1-3; tentative D call: TRBD1 (5 bases). Germline V gene data show CDR1 as SGHTA and CDR2 as FQGNSA. The germline V and J ends were trimmed by 2 bases and 0 bases, with 14 bases remaining between them. The CDR3 extends over 17 amino acids. The CDR3 spells CASSLTEGIYSGNTIYF. In DNA, the CDR3 is TGTGCCAGCAGCTTAACCGAGGGGATCTACTCTGGAAACACCATATATTTT.

The chain is built from TRBV19 and TRBJ1-2; 9 positions match TRBD1. CDR3 length equals 15 residues. Germline lookup yields CDR1 LNHDA and CDR2 SQIVND (reference sequence). Losses at the gene ends were 5 bases for V and 1 base for J; bases not matched to a gene: 5. CDR3 protein: CASSHRGRGNYGYTF. The CDR3 nucleotides are TGTGCCAGTAGTCACAGGGGGCGTGGTAACTATGGCTACACCTTC. The full variable domain, rest sourced from reference TRBV19 and TRBJ1-2, is DGGITQSPKYLFRKEGQNVTLSCEQNLNHDAMYWYRQDPGQGLRLIYYSQIVNDFQKGDIAEGYSVSREKKESFPLTVTSAQKNPTAFYLCASSHRGRGNYGYTFGSGTRLTVV.

The V and J genes are TRBV14 and TRBJ2-1, with 9 positions matching TRBD2. Per the germline V gene, CDR1 is SGHDN and CDR2 is FVKESK. CDR3 length: 16 amino acids. V was clipped by 4 bases and J by 10 bases; unmatched bases: 14. Here the CDR3 reads CASSLPGLATSGEQFF. The CDR3 bases are TGTGCCAGCAGCCTCCCGGGACTAGCCACCTCCGGGGAGCAGTTCTTC.

The chain couples TRBV7-9 to TRBJ1-6; TRBD1 is a possible D gene (6 bases). Germline CDR1 and CDR2: SEHNR and FQNEAQ (reference sequence). The V end lost 4 bases, the J end lost 8 bases, and 18 bases lay between the germline ends. There are 16 residues in the CDR3. The CDR3 nucleotides read TGTGCCAGCAGCTCTGTTGGGGGGCGGAGGGATTCACCCCTCCACTTT. This encodes CASSSVGGRRDSPLHF.